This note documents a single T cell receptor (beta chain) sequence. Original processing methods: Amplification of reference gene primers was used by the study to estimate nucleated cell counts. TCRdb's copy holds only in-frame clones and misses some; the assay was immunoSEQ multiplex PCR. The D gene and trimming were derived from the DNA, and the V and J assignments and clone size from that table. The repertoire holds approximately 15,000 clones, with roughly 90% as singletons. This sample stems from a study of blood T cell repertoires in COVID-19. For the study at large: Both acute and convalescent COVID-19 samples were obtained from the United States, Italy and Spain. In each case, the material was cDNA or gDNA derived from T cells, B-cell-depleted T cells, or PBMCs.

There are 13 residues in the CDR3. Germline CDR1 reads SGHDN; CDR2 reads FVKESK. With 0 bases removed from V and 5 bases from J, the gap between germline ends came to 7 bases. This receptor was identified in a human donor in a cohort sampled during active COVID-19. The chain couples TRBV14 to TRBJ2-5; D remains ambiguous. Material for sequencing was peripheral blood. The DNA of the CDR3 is TGTGCCAGCAGCCAAGATCTCGGGGAGACCCAGTACTTC. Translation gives CASSQDLGETQYF. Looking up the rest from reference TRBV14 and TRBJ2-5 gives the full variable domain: EAGVTQFPSHSVIEKGQTVTLRCDPISGHDNLYWYRRVMGKEIKFLLHFVKESKQDESGMPNNRFLAERTGGTYSTLKVQPAELEDSGVYFCASSQDLGETQYFGPGTRLLVL.